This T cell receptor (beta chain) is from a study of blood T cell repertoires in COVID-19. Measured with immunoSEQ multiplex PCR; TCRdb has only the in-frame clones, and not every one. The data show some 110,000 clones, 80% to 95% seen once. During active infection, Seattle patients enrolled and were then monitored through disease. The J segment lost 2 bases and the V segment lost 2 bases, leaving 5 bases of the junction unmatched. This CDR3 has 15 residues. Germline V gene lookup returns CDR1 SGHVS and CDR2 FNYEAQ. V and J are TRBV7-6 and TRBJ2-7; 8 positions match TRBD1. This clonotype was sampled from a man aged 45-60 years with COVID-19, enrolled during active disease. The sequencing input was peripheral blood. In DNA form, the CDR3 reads TGTGCCAGCAGCTTATGGGACAGGAGCCCCTACGAGCAGTACGTC. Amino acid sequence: CASSLWDRSPYEQYV.